This TCR beta chain is drawn from a study of blood T cell repertoires in COVID-19. On the study more broadly: Sample material is recorded as cDNA or gDNA derived from T cells, B-cell-depleted T cells, or PBMCs.

Germline V lookup: CDR1 SGHTA, CDR2 FQGTGA. Trimming removed 6 bases at V and 4 bases at J, with 16 bases between. The CDR3 runs 14 residues. The repertoire was sequenced with immunoSEQ multiplex PCR; TCRdb's copy has only in-frame clones and lacks some. There are about 6,600 clones in the sample; more than 80% occur only once, and more than 4% lies in the top ten. The sequenced sample was peripheral blood. The rearrangement links TRBV7-3 to TRBJ2-7, with a tentative D call TRBD1 (5 bases). The TCR originated in a man older than 75 with active COVID-19. The CDR3 is CASRDPGQVYEQYF. CDR3 DNA: TGTGCCAGCAGGGACCCCGGACAAGTTTACGAGCAGTACTTC.